This T cell receptor (beta chain) was captured by sequencing in a study of blood T cell repertoires in COVID-19. V was trimmed by 5 bases and J by 7 bases, leaving 6 bases between them. Germline lookup yields CDR1 KGHSH and CDR2 LQKENI. The CDR3 has 12 amino acids. Measured with immunoSEQ multiplex PCR; TCRdb has only the in-frame clones, and not every one. The table has about 350,000 clones, approximately 89% seen once. V usage is TRBV18 and J usage is TRBJ1-6, with D uncertain. This receptor was identified in a woman between 25 and 40 years old who had recovered from COVID-19. The sample consisted of PBMCs or T cells enriched from blood (not recorded which). CDR3: CASSIGNSPLHF. The CDR3, as DNA: TGTGCCAGCTCAATCGGGAATTCACCCCTCCACTTT.